Listed below are T cell receptor beta chains from one sample, sequenced in a study of T cells in localized non-small cell lung cancer. TCRdb's copy holds only in-frame clones and misses some; the assay was immunoSEQ multiplex PCR. Here the sample spans 45,000 to 65,000 clones, 60% to 85% being singletons. Sequenced material: PBMCs, taken before any cancer treatment. The receptors come from a woman between 40 and 69 years old with stage II lung adenocarcinoma. The CDR3 runs from the conserved cysteine through the conserved F or W. Fields, in order: V gene, J gene, clone size, D gene, CDR3 protein, CDR3 DNA. D genes are given only for firm matches. Clone size is not always given. Where it is, it says once, few, many or a class for expanded clones.

TRBV25-1	TRBJ1-4	-	-	CASSELGRGGYEKLFF	TGTGCCAGCAGTGAACTCGGCCGGGGAGGGTATGAAAAACTGTTTTTT
TRBV9	TRBJ2-1	-	TRBD2	CASSVGTSGGAPHEQFF	TGTGCCAGCAGCGTCGGGACTAGCGGGGGGGCGCCACATGAGCAGTTCTTC
TRBV27	TRBJ2-4	-	-	CASSFGGAKNIQYF	TGTGCCAGCAGTTTTGGTGGCGCCAAAAACATTCAGTACTTC
TRBV7-9	TRBJ1-1	-	-	CASSLEAGTNTEAFF	TGTGCCAGCAGCTTAGAGGCAGGGACGAACACTGAAGCTTTCTTT
TRBV6-6	TRBJ2-1	-	TRBD2	CASSLLAGGPNEQFF	TGTGCCAGCAGCCTACTAGCGGGGGGGCCTAATGAGCAGTTCTTC
TRBV7-9	TRBJ2-3	-	TRBD2	CASSLGLAGVTDTQYF	TGTGCCAGCAGCTTGGGACTAGCGGGGGTCACAGATACGCAGTATTTT
TRBV25-1	TRBJ2-7	once	-	CASSDSNRGRRGSEQYF	TGTGCCAGCAGTGATTCAAACAGGGGCCGGAGGGGGAGCGAGCAGTACTTC
TRBV2	TRBJ1-2	many	TRBD1	CASKPDRYSMKGYTF	TGTGCCAGCAAACCGGACAGGTACTCTATGAAGGGCTACACCTTC
TRBV5-1	TRBJ1-2	-	TRBD1	CASSSTGTGDGYTF	TGCGCCAGCAGCTCCACCGGGACAGGGGATGGCTACACCTTC
TRBV11-2	TRBJ2-1	-	-	CASSSGTPSYNEQFF	TGTGCCAGCAGCTCCGGGACTCCCTCCTACAATGAGCAGTTCTTC
TRBV7-2	TRBJ2-5	-	TRBD2	CASRLAGDQETQYF	TGTGCCAGCAGACTAGCGGGGGACCAAGAGACCCAGTACTTC
TRBV6-6	TRBJ2-3	-	TRBD2	CASSWTSGVTDTQYF	TGTGCCAGCAGTTGGACTAGCGGGGTCACAGATACGCAGTATTTT
TRBV7-9	TRBJ2-3	-	TRBD1	CASSLPRGSSTDTQYF	TGTGCCAGCAGCTTGCCCAGGGGGTCTAGCACAGATACGCAGTATTTT
TRBV5-4	TRBJ2-1	-	TRBD1	CASSLGDRGSRNEQFF	TGTGCCAGCAGCTTGGGGGACAGGGGGTCCCGGAATGAGCAGTTCTTC
TRBV28	TRBJ2-3	few	-	CASSFERGGTDTQYF	TGTGCCAGCAGTTTTGAAAGGGGGGGAACAGATACGCAGTATTTT
TRBV18	TRBJ1-1	once	-	CASSPEQVFTFF	TGTGCCAGCTCACCGGAACAGGTTTTTACTTTCTTT
TRBV18	TRBJ1-2	-	-	CASSPPSRLRVQIIDGYTF	TGTGCCAGCTCACCACCCTCTCGGTTAAGGGTCCAAATTATTGATGGCTACACCTTC
TRBV27	TRBJ2-5	-	TRBD1	CASSSQTGMETQYF	TGTGCCAGCAGTTCCCAGACAGGGATGGAGACCCAGTACTTC
TRBV4-1	TRBJ2-1	-	TRBD1	CASSQFGQGNGEQFF	TGCGCCAGCAGCCAATTTGGACAGGGGAACGGTGAGCAGTTCTTC
TRBV4-2	TRBJ1-1	few	-	CASSQEGSRFEAFF	TGTGCCAGCAGCCAAGAAGGATCCCGATTTGAAGCTTTCTTT
TRBV7-3	TRBJ1-1	few	TRBD1	CASSRGQGFTAFF	TGTGCCAGCAGCCGGGGACAGGGGTTTACAGCTTTCTTT
TRBV25-1	TRBJ1-2	few	-	CASSESGGHWSVGYTF	TGTGCCAGCAGTGAATCTGGGGGCCATTGGTCCGTTGGCTACACCTTC
TRBV7-3	TRBJ2-4	-	-	CASSPREGVGIQYF	TGTGCCAGCAGCCCTCGTGAAGGGGTGGGCATTCAGTACTTC
TRBV6-1	TRBJ1-2	-	-	CASKKTSGGYTF	TGTGCCAGCAAAAAAACGTCGGGTGGCTACACCTTC
TRBV10-1	TRBJ1-3	-	-	CASSEGTSSGNTIYF	TGCGCCAGCAGTGAGGGGACGAGCTCTGGAAACACCATATATTTT
TRBV9	TRBJ1-5	-	-	CASSSGLNQPQHF	TGTGCCAGCAGCTCGGGACTGAATCAGCCCCAGCATTTT
TRBV11-2	TRBJ1-2	-	-	CASSITQDGYTF	TGTGCCAGCAGCATTACCCAGGATGGCTACACCTTC
TRBV6-1	TRBJ2-2	few	-	CASSERIEGELFF	TGTGCCAGCAGTGAAAGAATAGAGGGGGAGCTGTTTTTT
TRBV19	TRBJ1-2	-	-	CASTNGGTRLTPANYGYTF	TGTGCCAGTACCAATGGGGGGACCCGCCTGACCCCCGCTAACTATGGCTACACCTTC
TRBV5-1	TRBJ1-1	-	-	CASSLAAEWGTEAFF	TGCGCCAGCAGCTTAGCCGCCGAGTGGGGAACTGAAGCTTTCTTT
TRBV5-5	TRBJ2-7	-	-	CASSPSGVSYEQYF	TGTGCCAGCAGCCCCTCAGGGGTTTCCTACGAGCAGTACTTC
TRBV25-1	TRBJ1-6	-	-	CASSPAGTARNSPLHF	TGTGCCAGCAGTCCTGCTGGGACGGCCCGGAATTCACCCCTCCACTTT
TRBV5-4	TRBJ1-1	-	-	CASSLTVNTEAFF	TGTGCCAGCAGCCTGACCGTGAACACTGAAGCTTTCTTT
TRBV4-2	TRBJ1-2	-	-	CASSQDTAANYGYTF	TGTGCCAGCAGCCAAGATACGGCGGCTAACTATGGCTACACCTTC
TRBV30	TRBJ2-7	-	-	CAWNRGSSYEQYF	TGTGCCTGGAACAGAGGCAGTTCCTACGAGCAGTACTTC
TRBV15	TRBJ1-1	-	-	CATSRDRGAGTEAFF	TGTGCCACCAGCAGAGACCGGGGGGCAGGCACTGAAGCTTTCTTT
TRBV6-1	TRBJ1-5	-	-	CASRQKNQPQHF	TGTGCCAGCAGGCAGAAGAATCAGCCCCAGCATTTT
TRBV30	TRBJ1-2	once	-	CAWSRDRPYGYTF	TGTGCCTGGAGCCGTGACAGGCCTTATGGCTACACCTTC
TRBV27	TRBJ2-3	medium-sized	-	CASSLYEVSTDTQYF	TGTGCCAGCAGTTTATACGAGGTCAGCACAGATACGCAGTATTTT
TRBV29-1	TRBJ1-1	-	-	CSSNSRGAEAFF	TGCAGCTCAAATTCTAGGGGAGCTGAAGCTTTCTTT
TRBV27	TRBJ2-1	-	TRBD2	CASSTISGGSYNEQFF	TGTGCCAGCAGTACCATAAGCGGGGGCTCCTACAATGAGCAGTTCTTC
TRBV18	TRBJ1-1	-	-	CASSPGNTEAFF	TGTGCCAGCTCACCCGGAAACACTGAAGCTTTCTTT
TRBV5-6	TRBJ1-2	-	TRBD1	CASSSGQERVMYGYTF	TGTGCCAGCAGTTCAGGACAGGAACGCGTAATGTATGGCTACACCTTC
TRBV18	TRBJ1-3	-	-	CASSPRERGNTIYF	TGTGCCAGCTCACCCAGGGAGCGTGGAAACACCATATATTTT
TRBV9	TRBJ2-5	-	TRBD2	CASSVEGSGGQETQYF	TGTGCCAGCAGCGTAGAGGGTAGCGGGGGACAAGAGACCCAGTACTTC
TRBV27	TRBJ2-7	-	TRBD1	CASRQGALYEQYF	TGTGCCAGCAGACAGGGGGCGTTATACGAGCAGTACTTC
TRBV2	TRBJ2-5	-	-	CASSEAQETQYF	TGTGCCAGCAGTGAAGCGCAAGAGACCCAGTACTTC
TRBV6-1	TRBJ2-7	-	-	CASSEDRDSEQYF	TGTGCCAGCAGTGAAGATAGGGATTCTGAGCAGTACTTC
TRBV12-5	TRBJ1-6	-	-	CASGLVRIEEPIYNSPLHF	TGTGCTAGTGGTTTGGTACGGATAGAAGAACCCATATATAATTCACCCCTCCACTTT
TRBV15	TRBJ1-5	-	TRBD1	CATSRDRGLGQPQHF	TGTGCCACCAGCAGGGACAGGGGTCTAGGGCAGCCCCAGCATTTT
TRBV7-2	TRBJ2-1	-	-	CASSFGSATLEQFF	TGTGCCAGCAGCTTCGGCTCGGCGACCTTAGAGCAGTTCTTC
TRBV5-4	TRBJ2-7	-	-	CASSLGTGEFTEQYF	TGTGCCAGCAGCTTGGGAACAGGAGAATTTACAGAGCAGTACTTC
TRBV5-1	TRBJ2-6	-	-	CASRDSLSGANVLTF	TGCGCCAGCCGGGACTCCCTGTCTGGGGCCAACGTCCTGACTTTC
TRBV5-1	TRBJ2-3	-	-	CASSSGRTGYF	TGCGCCAGCAGCTCCGGCCGCACGGGGTATTTT
TRBV23-1	TRBJ1-1	-	-	CASSQSGTSGTEAFF	TGCGCCAGCAGTCAATCGGGGACGTCTGGGACTGAAGCTTTCTTT
TRBV14	TRBJ1-2	-	-	CASSRRDHYGYTF	TGTGCCAGCAGCCGCAGGGATCACTATGGCTACACCTTC
TRBV7-2	TRBJ2-3	-	-	CASSGKVYATDTQYF	TGTGCCAGCAGTGGGAAAGTCTATGCCACAGATACGCAGTATTTT
TRBV6-1	TRBJ1-2	-	-	CASSEAGWVGGGYTF	TGTGCCAGCAGTGAAGCGGGCTGGGTCGGGGGAGGCTACACCTTC
TRBV2	TRBJ1-2	-	TRBD1	CASSPDRGGYTF	TGTGCCAGCAGTCCGGACAGGGGTGGCTACACCTTC